This T cell receptor (beta chain) appears in the sequencing data of a study of T cells in Graves' hyperthyroidism and ophthalmopathy (dated by TCRdb to the late 2010s). Background on the whole study: Peripheral blood was sampled at the time of initial diagnosis, prior to any treatment. To identify distinguishing TCR V-J signatures, a discovery cohort of about 100 patients was used, comprising 43 with Graves' ophthalmopathy and 57 with stable Graves' hyperthyroidism. Prospective prediction of ophthalmopathy was tested in an independent validation cohort of approximately 18 hyperthyroidism patients and 15 to 17 patients who later progressed to ophthalmopathy. For training and testing, the roughly 100 patients in the discovery cohort were randomly divided in a 7:3 ratio. In about 6 Graves' hyperthyroidism patients, the study also compared T-cell repertoires from thyroid tissue with T-cell repertoires from blood. Following sampling, methimazole starting at 30 mg daily was given to hyperthyroidism patients, and high-dose intravenous methylprednisolone was given to ophthalmopathy patients. According to the paper, TCR Vbeta CDR3 sequencing was carried out on some 130 peripheral blood samples, which came from approximately 43 ophthalmopathy, some 73 hyperthyroidism and roughly 17 progressor patients. What the work shows at the level of the full study, not this receptor alone: No statistical method was used to set the sample size in advance, and investigators knew the group allocation. Most expanded thyroid clonotypes (frequency above 0.001) were also detected in blood, suggesting blood repertoires may reflect thyroid immune responses. In cross-validation, a model built on a 13 V-J signature told ophthalmopathy apart from stable hyperthyroidism with 87.88% sensitivity and roughly 81% specificity, and in testing the same model reached 80%/75%. In validation, the model predicted progression to ophthalmopathy with over 65% sensitivity and roughly 72% specificity, a median of about 6 months before onset.

The germline V gene gives CDR1 as MGHDK and CDR2 as SYGVNS. The CDR3 goes from the cysteine to the phenylalanine over 16 residues. Just CDR3 DNA is preserved here, 48 bases in frame from base 1. The V and J ends are trimmed by 6 bases and 1 base, leaving 13 bases between them. Hyperthyroidism patients were newly diagnosed, with disease duration under 2 months, and aged 18 to 65 years. Patients with uncontrolled infections, other autoimmune diseases, pregnancy or lactation were excluded. Diagnoses were based on clinical symptoms, serum thyroxine and TRAb, thyroid ultrasound and orbital computed tomography. Blood from progressor patients was drawn when they were first diagnosed with hyperthyroidism, before any ophthalmopathy symptoms appeared. PBMCs were isolated from roughly 10 ml of fresh peripheral blood by Ficoll-Paque density gradient centrifugation. Progressor patients were first diagnosed with Graves' hyperthyroidism and then developed ophthalmopathy during follow-up. Total RNA was extracted with Trizol reagent, and quality was checked on an Agilent 2100 Bioanalyzer.

TCR beta CDR3 regions were amplified from RNA transcripts. The first round of RT-PCR for the TCR CDR3 was performed with the HTBI primer set and the Qiagen OneStep RT-PCR kit. A second multiplex PCR round built the libraries, followed by size selection and purification. Paired-end sequencing of the libraries was performed with 100 bp reads on an Illumina HiSeq2000. In the original analysis: SOAPnuke was used to process the raw data, with reads discarded if the reads contained adapters or uncalled bases, had a mean Phred below 15, or lacked an exact constant-primer or identifier match. COPE v1.2.5 was used to merge the high-quality paired reads, and each unique nucleotide sequence was defined as a clonotype. MiTCR v1.1 was used to align clonotypes to the IMGT TRBV, TRBD and TRBJ reference segments. The analysis included only V-J combinations with a frequency above 0.0001, which together covered 99% to 99.2% of the repertoires. A TCS score was defined as the ratio between F50 (clonal expansion) and ExV (chaos), using BLOSUM62-based TCRdist between CDR3 peptides within each V-J. Welch's t-statistics and random forest reduced several hundred V-J features to fewer than 15, which were used in a naive Bayes classifier (R e1071). TCRdb's own reprocessing of the public reads used fastp at Q25 and MiXCR and kept productive beta chains. CDR3 protein duplicates are merged, each entry listing the most common genes and DNA. TCRdb's processing, not the authors' own work, is the source of the V and J calls. In this sample the table shows 550,000 to 850,000 distinct CDR3 sequences, roughly a sixth of which occur a single time. Roughly a sixth of the sample rests with the top ten.

Remarks on this clonotype: The specificity of this receptor is unknown. The sample holds no much larger clone one base away, and base qualities are not on file.

The sample comprised blood. The chain couples TRBV25-1 to TRBJ1-6, with the D gene too uncertain to name. The sequence came from a woman aged 50 to 65 with Graves' hyperthyroidism that later progressed to Graves' ophthalmopathy. This receptor carries the CDR3 CASSPGSRSYNSPLHF. The nucleotides are TGTGCCAGCAGCCCGGGTAGCCGGTCCTATAATTCACCCCTCCACTTT.